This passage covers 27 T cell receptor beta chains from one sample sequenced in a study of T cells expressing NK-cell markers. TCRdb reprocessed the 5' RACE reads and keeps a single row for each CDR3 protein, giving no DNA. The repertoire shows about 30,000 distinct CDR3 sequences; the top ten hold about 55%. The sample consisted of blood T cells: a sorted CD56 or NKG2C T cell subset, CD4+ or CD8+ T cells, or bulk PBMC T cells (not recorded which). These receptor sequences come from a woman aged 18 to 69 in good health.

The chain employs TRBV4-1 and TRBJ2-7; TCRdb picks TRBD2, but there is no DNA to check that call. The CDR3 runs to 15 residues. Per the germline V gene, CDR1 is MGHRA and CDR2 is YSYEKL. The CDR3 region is CASSQGITASLEQYF.

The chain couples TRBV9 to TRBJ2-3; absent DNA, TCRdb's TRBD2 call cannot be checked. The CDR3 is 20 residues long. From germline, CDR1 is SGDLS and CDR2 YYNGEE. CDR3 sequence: CASSVPKLAGGPMGTDTQYF.

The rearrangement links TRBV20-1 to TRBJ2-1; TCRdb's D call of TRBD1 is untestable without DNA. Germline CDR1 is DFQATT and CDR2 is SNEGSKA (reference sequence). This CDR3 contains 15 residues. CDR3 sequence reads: CSASSIGDPYNEQFF.

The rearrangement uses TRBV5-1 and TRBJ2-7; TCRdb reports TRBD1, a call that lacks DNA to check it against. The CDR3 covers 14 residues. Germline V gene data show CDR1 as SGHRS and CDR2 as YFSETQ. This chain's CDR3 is CASSWGTGTYEQYF.

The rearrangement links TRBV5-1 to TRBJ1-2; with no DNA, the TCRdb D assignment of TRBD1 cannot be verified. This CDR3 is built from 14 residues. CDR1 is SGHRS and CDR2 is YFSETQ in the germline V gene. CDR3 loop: CASRGPGQLSGYTF.

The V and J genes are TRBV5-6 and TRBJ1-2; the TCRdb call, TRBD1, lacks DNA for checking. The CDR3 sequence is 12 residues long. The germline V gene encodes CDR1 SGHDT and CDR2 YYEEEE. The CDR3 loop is CASSLGGPGYTF.

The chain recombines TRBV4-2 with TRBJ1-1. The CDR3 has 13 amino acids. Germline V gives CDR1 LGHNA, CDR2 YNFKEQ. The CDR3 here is CASSQGGGREAFF.

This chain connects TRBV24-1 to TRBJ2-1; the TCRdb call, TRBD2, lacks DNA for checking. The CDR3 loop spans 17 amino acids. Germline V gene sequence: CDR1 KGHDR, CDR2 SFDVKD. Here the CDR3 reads CANVTPGLAGVYNEQFF.

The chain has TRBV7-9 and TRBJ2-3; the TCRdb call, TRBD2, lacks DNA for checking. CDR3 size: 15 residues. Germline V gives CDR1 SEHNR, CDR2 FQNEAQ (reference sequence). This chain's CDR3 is CASRTESPLTDTQYF.

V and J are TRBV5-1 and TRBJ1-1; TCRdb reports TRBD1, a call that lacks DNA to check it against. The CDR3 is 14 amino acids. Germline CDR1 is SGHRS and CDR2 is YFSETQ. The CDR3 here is CASRYTGENTEAFF.

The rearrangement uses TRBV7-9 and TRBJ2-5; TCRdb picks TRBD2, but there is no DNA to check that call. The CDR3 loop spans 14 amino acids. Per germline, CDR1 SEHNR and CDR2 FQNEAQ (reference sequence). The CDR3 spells CASSFPGALETQSF.

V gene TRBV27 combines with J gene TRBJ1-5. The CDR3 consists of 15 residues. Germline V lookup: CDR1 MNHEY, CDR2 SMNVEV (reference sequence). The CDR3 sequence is CASRGGPLSNQPQHF.

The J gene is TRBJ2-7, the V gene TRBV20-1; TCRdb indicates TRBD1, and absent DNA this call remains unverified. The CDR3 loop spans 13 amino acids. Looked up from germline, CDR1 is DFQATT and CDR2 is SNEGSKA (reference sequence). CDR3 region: CSATGTDDYEQYF.

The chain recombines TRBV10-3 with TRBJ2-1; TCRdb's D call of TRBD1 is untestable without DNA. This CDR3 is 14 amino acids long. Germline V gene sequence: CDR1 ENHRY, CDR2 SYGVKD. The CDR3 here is CAISERGTYNEQFF.

CDR3 protein: CASSFGGATGYTF. The V call is TRBV27, the J call TRBJ1-2; TCRdb's assignment of TRBD1 cannot be checked, as there is no DNA. The length of the CDR3 is 13 residues. The germline CDR1 and CDR2 sequences are MNHEY and SMNVEV (reference sequence).

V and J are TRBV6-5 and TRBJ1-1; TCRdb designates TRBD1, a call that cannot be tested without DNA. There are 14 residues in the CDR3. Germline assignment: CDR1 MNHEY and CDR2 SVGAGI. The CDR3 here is CASSYHDKGTEAFF.

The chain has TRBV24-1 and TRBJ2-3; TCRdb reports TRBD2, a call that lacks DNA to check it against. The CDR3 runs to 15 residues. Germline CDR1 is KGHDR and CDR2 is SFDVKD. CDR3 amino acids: CATSDLEGVPDTQYF.

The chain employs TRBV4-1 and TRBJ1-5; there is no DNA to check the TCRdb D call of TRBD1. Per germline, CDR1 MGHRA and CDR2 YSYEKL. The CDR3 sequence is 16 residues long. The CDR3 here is CASSQGGWEVSQPQHF.

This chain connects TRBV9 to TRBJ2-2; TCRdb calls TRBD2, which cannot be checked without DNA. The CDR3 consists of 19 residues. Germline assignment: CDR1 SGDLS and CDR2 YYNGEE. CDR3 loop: CASSVALSDSGGNTGELFF. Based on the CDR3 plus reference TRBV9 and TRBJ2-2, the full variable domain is DSGVTQTPKHLITATGQRVTLRCSPRSGDLSVYWYQQSLDQGLQFLIQYYNGEERAKGNILERFSAQQFPDLHSELNLSSLELGDSALYFCASSVALSDSGGNTGELFFGEGSRLTVL.

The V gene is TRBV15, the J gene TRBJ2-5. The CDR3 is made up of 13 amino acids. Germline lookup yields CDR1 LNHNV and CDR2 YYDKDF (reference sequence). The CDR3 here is CATSGLIRETQYF.

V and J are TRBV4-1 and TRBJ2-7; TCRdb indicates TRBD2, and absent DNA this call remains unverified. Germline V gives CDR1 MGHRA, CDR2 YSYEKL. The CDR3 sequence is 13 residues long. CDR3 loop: CASSQGLAYEQYF.

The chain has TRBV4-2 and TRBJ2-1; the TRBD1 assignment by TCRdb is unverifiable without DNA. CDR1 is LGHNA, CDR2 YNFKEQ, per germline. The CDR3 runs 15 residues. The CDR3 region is CASSREGQGGNEQFF.

The CDR3: CASSLSGGDYYEQYF. The V gene is TRBV27, the J gene TRBJ2-7; TCRdb proposes TRBD1, but this gene call is untestable without DNA. The CDR3 consists of 15 residues. Germline assignment: CDR1 MNHEY and CDR2 SMNVEV (reference sequence).

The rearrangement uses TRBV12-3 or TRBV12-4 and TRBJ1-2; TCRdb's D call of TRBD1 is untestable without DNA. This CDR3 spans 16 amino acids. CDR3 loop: CASTLSKQGSGYGYTF.

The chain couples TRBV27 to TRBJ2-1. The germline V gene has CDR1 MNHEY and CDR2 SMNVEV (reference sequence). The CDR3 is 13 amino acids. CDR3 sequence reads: CASSFFEKYEQFF.

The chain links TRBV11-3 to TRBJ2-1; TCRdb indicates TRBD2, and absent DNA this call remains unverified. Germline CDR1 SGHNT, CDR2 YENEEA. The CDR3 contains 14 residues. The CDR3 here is CASSHRSGGNEQFF.

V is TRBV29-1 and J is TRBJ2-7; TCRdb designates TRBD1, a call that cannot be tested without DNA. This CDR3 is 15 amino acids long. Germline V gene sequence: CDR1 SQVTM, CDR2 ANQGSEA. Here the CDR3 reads CSVLPTGASSYEQYF.